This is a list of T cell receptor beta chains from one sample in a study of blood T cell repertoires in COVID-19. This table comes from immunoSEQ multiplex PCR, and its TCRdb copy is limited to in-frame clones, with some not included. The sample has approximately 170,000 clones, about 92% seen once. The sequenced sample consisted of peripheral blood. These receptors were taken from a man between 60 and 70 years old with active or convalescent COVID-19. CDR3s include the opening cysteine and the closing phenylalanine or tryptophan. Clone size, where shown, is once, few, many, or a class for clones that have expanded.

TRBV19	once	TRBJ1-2	CASSIDRGRSYGYTF
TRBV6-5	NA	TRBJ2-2	CASRQYSLNTGELFF
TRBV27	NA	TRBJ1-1	CASSFERNTEAFF
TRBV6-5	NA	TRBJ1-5	CASSYSGASNQPQHF
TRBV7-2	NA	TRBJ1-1	CASSSGGDTEAFF
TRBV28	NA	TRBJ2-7	CASLRSGSPSYEQYF
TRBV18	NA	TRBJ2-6	CASSLGQAGANVLTF
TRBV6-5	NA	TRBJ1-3	CASRSTGGRNTIYF
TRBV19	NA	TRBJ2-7	CASSIGTGGYEQYF
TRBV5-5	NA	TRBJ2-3	CASSLGTSGHGDTQYF
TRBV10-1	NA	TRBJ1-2	CASSAGIHNYGYTF
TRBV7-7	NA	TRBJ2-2	CASSPGGKGTGELFF
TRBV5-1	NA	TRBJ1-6	CASSLGDRDNSPLHF
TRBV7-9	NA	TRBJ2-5	CASSPDYLMETQYF
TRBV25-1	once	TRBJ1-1	CASSEYSHTEAFF
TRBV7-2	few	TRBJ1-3	CASSLGRGNTIYF
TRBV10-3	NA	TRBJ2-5	CAISTDSQETQYF
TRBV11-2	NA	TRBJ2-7	CASSSVTGQGAGEQYF
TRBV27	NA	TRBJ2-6	CASSLSGAGANVLTF
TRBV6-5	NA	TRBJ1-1	CASSYRGQADTEAFF
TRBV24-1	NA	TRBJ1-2	CATSDFRDRLLYGYTF
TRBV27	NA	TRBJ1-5	CASSSGQGLNQPQHF